A selection of T cell receptor beta chains follows, all from one sample in a study of T-cell reconstitution after alpha-beta-depleted transplantation in children. TCRdb reprocessed the PCR reads with MiXCR, giving one entry per CDR3 protein. The sample lists approximately 630,000 distinct CDR3 sequences, roughly 14% occurring once. The specimen comprised PBMCs, sampled before TCRalphabeta/CD19-depleted stem cell transplant. These receptors were collected from a girl between 2 and 10 years old with congenital amegakaryocytic thrombocytopenia, due to receive a stem cell transplant. Each CDR3 is given with its conserved first and last residue. D genes are given only for firm matches. Some rows have no size entry. The others give once, few or many, or a class for an expanded clone.

clone_size,d_call,v_call,j_call,cdr3_aa,cdr3_nt
few,-,TRBV7-3,TRBJ2-7,CASSLGGGGQQYF,TGTGCCAGCAGCTTAGGGGGGGGCGGACAGCAGTACTTC
few,-,TRBV21-1,TRBJ2-5,CASSKARETQYF,TGTGCCAGCAGCAAAGCTCGTGAGACCCAGTACTTC
few,-,TRBV7-8,TRBJ2-2,CASSPWSRTNTGELFF,TGTGCCAGCAGCCCCTGGTCCAGGACGAACACCGGGGAGCTGTTTTTT
many,-,TRBV28,TRBJ2-7,CASSLGTGLGYEQYF,TGTGCCAGCAGTTTGGGAACAGGGCTGGGCTACGAGCAGTACTTC
-,-,TRBV5-1,TRBJ2-1,CASSLLSSSYNEQFF,TGCGCCAGCAGCTTGCTATCCAGCTCCTACAATGAGCAGTTCTTC
-,-,TRBV7-9,TRBJ2-3,CASSLLMAGSPDTQYF,TGTGCCAGCAGCTTACTAATGGCGGGGTCACCCGATACGCAGTATTTT
many,TRBD1,TRBV12-3/TRBV12-4,TRBJ1-1,CASSPYRGPGTEAFF,TGTGCCAGCAGTCCTTACAGGGGCCCCGGCACTGAAGCTTTCTTT
-,-,TRBV5-6,TRBJ2-7,CASSPGDSCYEQYF,TGTGCCAGCAGCCCGGGGGACAGTTGCTACGAGCAGTACTTC
-,-,TRBV7-9,TRBJ1-5,CASSLSVLGAPQHF,TGTGCCAGCAGCTTATCAGTTCTCGGGGCGCCCCAGCATTTT
-,TRBD2,TRBV20-1,TRBJ2-1,CSARGKTSGSMYEQFF,TGCAGTGCTAGGGGCAAGACTAGCGGGAGTATGTATGAGCAGTTCTTC
-,TRBD1,TRBV5-1,TRBJ2-7,CASSSRQGINEQYF,TGCGCCAGCAGCTCAAGACAGGGCATCAACGAGCAGTACTTC
few,-,TRBV11-3,TRBJ2-2,CASSPLSTGTGELFF,TGTGCCAGCAGCCCGTTAAGTACCGGCACCGGGGAGCTGTTTTTT
few,-,TRBV3-1,TRBJ2-3,CASSPEGRDTQYF,TGTGCCAGCAGCCCGGAAGGACGGGATACGCAGTATTTT